This T cell receptor beta chain was obtained from a study of blood T cell repertoires in COVID-19. Study-level background: Samples came from the United States, Italy and Spain, spanning acute and convalescent COVID-19. PBMCs, B-cell-depleted T cells, or T cells were the source of the cDNA or gDNA that made up the material.

This CDR3 region has 12 residues. Trimming took 8 bases from V and 5 from J, leaving 12 bases between them. The germline V gene has CDR1 LGHDT and CDR2 YNNKEL (reference sequence). Authors' analysis steps: Amplification from reference gene primers served as the basis for estimated nucleated cell counts. Libraries were prepared by immunoSEQ multiplex PCR; TCRdb keeps only in-frame clonotypes and omits some of them. V and J calls and clone size come straight from that table; D and trimming were deduced from the DNA. The profile shows tens of thousands of clones, around 86% of them singletons. The sequenced sample consisted of peripheral blood. This TCR was sampled from an elderly woman with active or convalescent COVID-19. The chain recombines TRBV3-1 (or the pseudogene TRBV3-2) with TRBJ1-1; D gene uncertain. This CDR3 reads CASARAGTEAFF. The CDR3 DNA sequence: TGTGCCAGCGCCCGGGCGGGTACTGAAGCTTTCTTT.